Listed below are T cell receptor beta chains from one sample, sequenced in a study of somatic mutations in cytotoxic T cells in rheumatoid arthritis. Measured with immunoSEQ multiplex PCR; TCRdb has only the in-frame clones, and not every one. The table shows about 19,000 clones, with over 75% occurring only once. The sample was CD8+ T cells sorted from blood. The receptor source for this set is a woman aged 45-65 years in good health. Both conserved end residues are part of each CDR3. The order of the fields is D gene, V gene, clone size, J gene, CDR3 DNA, CDR3 protein. D genes are given only for firm matches. The size of a clone is reported for some rows only, either as once, few or many, or as a class for expanded clones.

TRBD2,TRBV19,few,TRBJ2-1,TGTGCCAGTAGTGCCGGACTAGCGGGATGGGACAATGAGCAGTTCTTC,CASSAGLAGWDNEQFF
NA,TRBV6-1,once,TRBJ2-3,TGTGCCAGCAGTGAAGGCCCCGGAGACACAGATACGCAGTATTTT,CASSEGPGDTDTQYF
TRBD1,TRBV30,NA,TRBJ2-1,TGTGCCTGGAGTTCCGGGACAGGGATCTACAATGAGCAGTTCTTC,CAWSSGTGIYNEQFF
TRBD1,TRBV27,NA,TRBJ2-7,TGTGCCAGCAGTTTCAACATGGACAGGGACGAGCAGTACTTC,CASSFNMDRDEQYF
TRBD1,TRBV5-4,NA,TRBJ2-3,TGTGCCAGCAGCTTGGTGCAGGGGGCGGATGTAGCAGATACGCAGTATTTT,CASSLVQGADVADTQYF
NA,TRBV19,NA,TRBJ2-2,TGTGCCAGTAGTATAGGGGGGGGCTGGGAGCTGTTTTTT,CASSIGGGWELFF
TRBD1,TRBV6-6,NA,TRBJ2-1,TGTGCCAGCAGTTTTAGACAGGGTGGTAATGAGCAGTTCTTC,CASSFRQGGNEQFF
NA,TRBV15,NA,TRBJ2-7,TGTGCCACCAGCAGTGCCTACGAGCAGTACTTC,CATSSAYEQYF
TRBD1,TRBV7-6,NA,TRBJ1-5,TGTGCCAGCAGCTTATTGACAGGGAGCAATCAGCCCCAGCATTTT,CASSLLTGSNQPQHF
NA,TRBV23-1,NA,TRBJ2-4,TGCGCCAGCAGTCAATCGGTGGACAGCCCCGGGGCGAAAAACATTCAGTACTTC,CASSQSVDSPGAKNIQYF
NA,TRBV29-1,NA,TRBJ1-3,TGCAGCGTTGCCGAGGGAGGTGGAAACACCATATATTTT,CSVAEGGGNTIYF
TRBD1,TRBV27,NA,TRBJ2-1,TGTGCCAGCAGTTTAGAGCCCCCCAGGGGGTCCTACAATGAGCAGTTCTTC,CASSLEPPRGSYNEQFF
TRBD1,TRBV28,NA,TRBJ2-7,TGTGCCAGCAGTTTATCGGCCAGGGGGTACGAGCAGTACTTC,CASSLSARGYEQYF
NA,TRBV7-2,NA,TRBJ2-1,TGTGCCAGCAGCTTAGTCGAGTACAATGAGCAGTTCTTC,CASSLVEYNEQFF
TRBD2,TRBV6-1,NA,TRBJ2-7,TGTGCCAGCAGCGGGACTAGCGGGGAGTACGAGCAGTACTTC,CASSGTSGEYEQYF
TRBD1,TRBV15,NA,TRBJ2-1,TGTGCCACCAGCGGGACAGGGACCTACAATGAGCAGTTCTTC,CATSGTGTYNEQFF
NA,TRBV4-1,NA,TRBJ2-7,TGCGCCAGCAGCCAAGTTACCTCCTCCTACGAGCAGTACTTC,CASSQVTSSYEQYF
NA,TRBV2,NA,TRBJ2-7,TGTGCCAGCAACTGCGAGGAGGAGGGGGCCTGCGAGCAGTACTTC,CASNCEEEGACEQYF
TRBD1,TRBV4-1,NA,TRBJ2-7,TGCGCCAGCAGCCGATCCCAGGGGGCCCCCTACGAGCAGTACTTC,CASSRSQGAPYEQYF
TRBD1,TRBV7-2,NA,TRBJ2-1,TGTGCCAGCAGCCTACGAGGGACAGGGGGCTACAATGAGCAGTTCTTC,CASSLRGTGGYNEQFF
TRBD2,TRBV28,NA,TRBJ2-7,TGTGCCAGCAGTGGGGTAGCGGGGTACTACGAGCAGTACTTC,CASSGVAGYYEQYF
TRBD2,TRBV9,NA,TRBJ2-1,TGTGCCAGCAGCTCCTCGACTAGCGGGAGGGCCAATGAGCAGTTCTTC,CASSSSTSGRANEQFF
NA,TRBV6-5,few,TRBJ1-2,TGTGCCATCAGGGCAGACCTTAGCTATGGCTACACCTTC,CAIRADLSYGYTF
NA,TRBV6-5,NA,TRBJ1-5,TGTGCCAGCAGTACAGGGATGGGTCAGCCCCAGCATTTT,CASSTGMGQPQHF
TRBD1,TRBV15,NA,TRBJ2-7,TGTGCCACCAGCAGAGATTCGGGACAGGGACTCTACGAGCAGTACTTC,CATSRDSGQGLYEQYF
TRBD1,TRBV7-3,NA,TRBJ2-7,TGTGCCAGCAGCCCTACAGGGGGCTCTTCGGGGGAGCAGTACTTC,CASSPTGGSSGEQYF
NA,TRBV5-1,NA,TRBJ2-7,TGCGCCAGCAGCCCCGACGGTCCTTATTCCTACGAGCAGTACTTC,CASSPDGPYSYEQYF
NA,TRBV6-1,NA,TRBJ2-7,TGTGCCAGCAGTGAAGCCCCTGGAGACTCCTACGAGCAGTACTTC,CASSEAPGDSYEQYF
TRBD2,TRBV5-6,NA,TRBJ2-2,TGTGCCAGCAGCTTGGGCCTAGCGGGGACCGGGGAGCTGTTTTTT,CASSLGLAGTGELFF
NA,TRBV5-6,NA,TRBJ1-6,TGTGCCAGCAGCTTGGCCATCAGGGGCGTATATTCACCCCTCCACTTT,CASSLAIRGVYSPLHF
NA,TRBV6-5,few,TRBJ1-3,TGTGCCAGCAGCGTGGGTCCCTCTGGAAACACCATATATTTT,CASSVGPSGNTIYF
NA,TRBV9,NA,TRBJ2-6,TGTGCCAGCAGCGGAGGGACTGGGGATGGGGCCAACGTCCTGACTTTC,CASSGGTGDGANVLTF
TRBD2,TRBV12-5,NA,TRBJ2-1,TGTGCTAGTGGTTTGGGGACTAGTACCAATGAGCAGTTCTTC,CASGLGTSTNEQFF
NA,TRBV4-1,NA,TRBJ1-5,TGCGCCAGCAGCCAGGGGGGACCTCATCAGCCCCAGCATTTT,CASSQGGPHQPQHF
NA,TRBV4-1,medium-sized,TRBJ1-2,TGCGCCAGCAGCCAAAGCAAGGTCATGAACTATGGCTACACCTTC,CASSQSKVMNYGYTF
NA,TRBV6-5,few,TRBJ2-1,TGTGCCAGCAGGGTCCCAGGAGAGGAGCAGTTCTTC,CASRVPGEEQFF
TRBD2,TRBV7-9,NA,TRBJ2-2,TGTGCCAGCAGCCCCGGGACTAGCGCAGAGACCGGGGAGCTGTTTTTT,CASSPGTSAETGELFF
NA,TRBV4-3,NA,TRBJ1-2,TGCGCCAGCAGCCAAGATCGCGGACAGTCTCGTGGCTACACCTTC,CASSQDRGQSRGYTF
NA,TRBV29-1,once,TRBJ1-2,TGCAGCGTTGAAGATCCCCAGGCGGACTATGGCTACACCTTC,CSVEDPQADYGYTF
NA,TRBV7-9,NA,TRBJ2-7,TGTGCCAGCAGCGCTCCGGGCCAATCCTACGAGCAGTACTTC,CASSAPGQSYEQYF
TRBD1,TRBV5-8,NA,TRBJ2-7,TGTGCCAGCAGCTGGGCAGGGGGCGGCGAGCAGTACTTC,CASSWAGGGEQYF
TRBD2,TRBV13,NA,TRBJ2-7,TGTGCCAGCAGCATCTTAACTAGCGGGACCCTCTCCTACGAGCAGTACTTC,CASSILTSGTLSYEQYF
TRBD1,TRBV7-6,NA,TRBJ2-7,TGTGCCAGCAGCCCAAGGACAGGGGTGAGCTCCTACGAGCAGTACTTC,CASSPRTGVSSYEQYF
NA,TRBV13,once,TRBJ1-1,TGTGCCAGTTGGCGGGACGTCGAGAACACTGAAGCTTTCTTT,CASWRDVENTEAFF
NA,TRBV7-9,NA,TRBJ2-1,TGTGCCAGCAGCCCCGACGGGTCACACAATGAGCAGTTCTTC,CASSPDGSHNEQFF
TRBD1,TRBV30,NA,TRBJ1-3,TGTGCCTGGGAGGACAGGGGGCAGCGAAACACCATATATTTT,CAWEDRGQRNTIYF
NA,TRBV7-9,NA,TRBJ2-7,TGTGCCAGCTCCCCCGGCCCCTACGAGCAGTACTTC,CASSPGPYEQYF
NA,TRBV7-9,NA,TRBJ2-3,TGTGCCAGCAGCGGTGCTAGGGACCCCACAGATACGCAGTATTTT,CASSGARDPTDTQYF
NA,TRBV4-2,NA,TRBJ2-4,TGTGCCAGCAGCCAAGAACAGCTCAGGGACATTCAGTACTTC,CASSQEQLRDIQYF
NA,TRBV27,NA,TRBJ1-1,TGTGCCAGCAGTTCCCGGGGAAACACTGAAGCTTTCTTT,CASSSRGNTEAFF
NA,TRBV15,NA,TRBJ2-1,TGTGCCACCAGCAGAGGGGGGGCAGGTGCCTACAATGAGCAGTTCTTC,CATSRGGAGAYNEQFF
TRBD2,TRBV6-6,NA,TRBJ2-2,TGTGCCAGCAGGTGGACTAGCGGGAACACCGGGGAGCTGTTTTTT,CASRWTSGNTGELFF
NA,TRBV7-9,NA,TRBJ2-1,TGTGCCAGCAGCCCGGGTTACAATGAGCAGTTCTTC,CASSPGYNEQFF
TRBD1,TRBV4-1,NA,TRBJ2-2,TGCGCCAGCAGCCAACCGGGACAGGGGACTTTACGAACCGGGGAGCTGTTTTTT,CASSQPGQGTLRTGELFF
NA,TRBV27,few,TRBJ2-7,TGTGCCAGCAGTTTAGCAGGGAGCTCCTACGAGCAGTACTTC,CASSLAGSSYEQYF
NA,TRBV6-5,NA,TRBJ2-7,TGTGCCAGCAGGACGTCCTACGAGCAGTACTTC,CASRTSYEQYF
TRBD1,TRBV29-1,NA,TRBJ1-2,TGCAGCGTTGCAGGTACAGGGGTCTATGGCTACACCTTC,CSVAGTGVYGYTF
TRBD2,TRBV9,NA,TRBJ2-7,TGTGCCAGCAGCGCAGCGGGAGGAACCTACGAGCAGTACTTC,CASSAAGGTYEQYF
TRBD2,TRBV30,NA,TRBJ2-1,TGTGCCTCCGAGGGACTAGCGGGAGGGAGCAATGAGCAGTTCTTC,CASEGLAGGSNEQFF
TRBD2,TRBV7-9,NA,TRBJ2-2,TGTGCCAGCAGCACTAGCGGGAGTCGCACCGGGGAGCTGTTTTTT,CASSTSGSRTGELFF